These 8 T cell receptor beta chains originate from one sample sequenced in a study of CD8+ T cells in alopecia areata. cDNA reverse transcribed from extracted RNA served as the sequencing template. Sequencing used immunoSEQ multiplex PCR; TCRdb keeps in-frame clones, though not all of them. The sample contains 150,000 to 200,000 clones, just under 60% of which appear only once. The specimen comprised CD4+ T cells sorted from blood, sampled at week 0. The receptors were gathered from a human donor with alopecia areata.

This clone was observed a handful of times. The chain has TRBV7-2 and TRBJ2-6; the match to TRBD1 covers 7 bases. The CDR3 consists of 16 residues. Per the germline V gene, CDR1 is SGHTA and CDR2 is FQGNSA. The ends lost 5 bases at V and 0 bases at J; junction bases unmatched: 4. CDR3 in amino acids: CASSRQGRSGANVLTF. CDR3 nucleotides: TGTGCCAGCAGCCGACAGGGTCGCTCTGGGGCCAACGTCCTGACTTTC.

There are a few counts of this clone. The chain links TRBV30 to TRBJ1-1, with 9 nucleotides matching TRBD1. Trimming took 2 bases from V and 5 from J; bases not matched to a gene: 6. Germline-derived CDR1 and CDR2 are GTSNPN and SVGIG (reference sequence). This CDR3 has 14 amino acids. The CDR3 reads CAWSRDRVGTEAFF. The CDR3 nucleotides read TGTGCCTGGAGTCGGGACAGGGTGGGGACTGAAGCTTTCTTT. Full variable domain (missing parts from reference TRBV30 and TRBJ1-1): SQTIHQWPATLVQPVGSPLSLECTVEGTSNPNLYWYRQAAGRGLQLLFYSVGIGQISSEVPQNLSASRPQDRQFILSSKKLLLSDSGFYLCAWSRDRVGTEAFFGQGTRLTVV.

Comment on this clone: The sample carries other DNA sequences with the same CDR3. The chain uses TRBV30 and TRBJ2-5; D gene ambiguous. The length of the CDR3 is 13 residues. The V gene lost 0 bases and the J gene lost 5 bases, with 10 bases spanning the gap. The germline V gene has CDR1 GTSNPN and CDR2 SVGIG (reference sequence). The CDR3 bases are TGTGCCTGGAGTGTACGCCTCTTTGAGACCCAGTACTTC. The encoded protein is CAWSVRLFETQYF.

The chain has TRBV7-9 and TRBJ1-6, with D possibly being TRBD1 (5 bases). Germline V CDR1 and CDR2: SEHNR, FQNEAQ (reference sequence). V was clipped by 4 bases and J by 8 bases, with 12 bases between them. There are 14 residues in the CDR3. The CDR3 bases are TGTGCCAGCAGCTCCGGGACTCCCTATTCACCCCTCCACTTT. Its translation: CASSSGTPYSPLHF.

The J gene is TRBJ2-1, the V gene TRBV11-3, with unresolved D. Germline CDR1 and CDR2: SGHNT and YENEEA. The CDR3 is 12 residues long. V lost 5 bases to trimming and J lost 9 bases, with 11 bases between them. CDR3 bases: TGTGCCAGCAGCGAACCGGCATCTGAGCAGTTCTTC. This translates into CASSEPASEQFF.

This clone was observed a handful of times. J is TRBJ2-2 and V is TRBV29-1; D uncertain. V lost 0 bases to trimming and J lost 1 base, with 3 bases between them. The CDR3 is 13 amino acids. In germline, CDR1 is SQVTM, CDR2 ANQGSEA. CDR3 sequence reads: CSVEEWNTGELFF. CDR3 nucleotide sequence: TGCAGCGTTGAAGAGTGGAACACCGGGGAGCTGTTTTTT.

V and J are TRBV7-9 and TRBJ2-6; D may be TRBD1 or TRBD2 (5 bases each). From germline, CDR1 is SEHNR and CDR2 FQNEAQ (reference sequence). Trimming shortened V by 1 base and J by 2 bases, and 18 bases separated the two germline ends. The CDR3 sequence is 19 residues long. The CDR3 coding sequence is TGTGCCAGCAGCTTAGTTCTGTTGAGGGGTAGGGCTGGGGCCAACGTCCTGACTTTC. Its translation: CASSLVLLRGRAGANVLTF.

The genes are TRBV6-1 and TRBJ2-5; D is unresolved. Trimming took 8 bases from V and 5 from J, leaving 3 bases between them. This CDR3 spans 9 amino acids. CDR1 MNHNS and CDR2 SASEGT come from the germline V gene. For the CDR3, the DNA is TGTGCCAGCGGGGAGACCCAGTACTTC. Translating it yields CASGETQYF.